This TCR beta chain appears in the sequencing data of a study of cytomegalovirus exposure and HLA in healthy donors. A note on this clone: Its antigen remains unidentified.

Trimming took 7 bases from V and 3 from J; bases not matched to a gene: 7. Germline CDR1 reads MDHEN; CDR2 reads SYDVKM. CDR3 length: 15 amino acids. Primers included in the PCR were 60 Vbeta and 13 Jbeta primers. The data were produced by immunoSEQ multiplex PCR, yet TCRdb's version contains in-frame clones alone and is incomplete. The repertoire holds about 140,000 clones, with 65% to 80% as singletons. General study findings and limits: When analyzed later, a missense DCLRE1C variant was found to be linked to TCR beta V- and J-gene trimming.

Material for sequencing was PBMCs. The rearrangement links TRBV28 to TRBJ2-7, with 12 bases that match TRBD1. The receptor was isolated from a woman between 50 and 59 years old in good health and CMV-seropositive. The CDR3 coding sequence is TGTGCCAGCACCCGGGGACAGGGGGCTTTCTACGAGCAGTACTTC. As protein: CASTRGQGAFYEQYF.